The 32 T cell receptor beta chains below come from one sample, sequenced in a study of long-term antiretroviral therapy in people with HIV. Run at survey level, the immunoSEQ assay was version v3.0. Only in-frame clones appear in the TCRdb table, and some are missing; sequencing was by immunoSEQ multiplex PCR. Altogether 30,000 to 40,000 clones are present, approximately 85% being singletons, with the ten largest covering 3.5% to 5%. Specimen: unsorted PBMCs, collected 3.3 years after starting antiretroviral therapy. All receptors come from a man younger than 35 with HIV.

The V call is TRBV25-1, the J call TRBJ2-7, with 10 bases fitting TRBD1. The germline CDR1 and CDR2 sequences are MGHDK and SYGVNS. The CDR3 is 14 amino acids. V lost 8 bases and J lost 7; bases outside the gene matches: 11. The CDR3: CASGRPGQGREQYF. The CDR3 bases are TGTGCCAGCGGCCGACCGGGACAGGGGAGGGAGCAGTACTTC.

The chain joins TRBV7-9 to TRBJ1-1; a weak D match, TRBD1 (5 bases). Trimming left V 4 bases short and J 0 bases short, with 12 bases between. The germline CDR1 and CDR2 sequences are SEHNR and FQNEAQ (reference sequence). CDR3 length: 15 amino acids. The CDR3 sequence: CASSSPGRLNTEAFF. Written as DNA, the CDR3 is TGTGCCAGCAGCTCGCCGGGACGGCTGAACACTGAAGCTTTCTTT.

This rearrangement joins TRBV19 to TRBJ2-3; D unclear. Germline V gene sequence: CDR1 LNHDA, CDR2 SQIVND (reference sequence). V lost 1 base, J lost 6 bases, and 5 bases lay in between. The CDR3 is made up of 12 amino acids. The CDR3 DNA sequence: TGTGCCAGTAGTATAGCGGCGGATACGCAGTATTTT. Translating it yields CASSIAADTQYF.

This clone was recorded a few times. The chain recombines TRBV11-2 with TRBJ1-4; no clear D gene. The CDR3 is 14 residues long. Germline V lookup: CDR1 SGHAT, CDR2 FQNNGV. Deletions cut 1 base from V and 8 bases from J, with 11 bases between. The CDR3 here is CASSLGVVGEKLFF. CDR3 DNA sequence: TGTGCCAGCAGCTTAGGGGTGGTCGGGGAAAAACTGTTTTTT.

Here the CDR3 DNA reads TGTGCCAGCAGCTTGGTGGGGTACACTGAAGCTTTCTTT. Amino acids: CASSLVGYTEAFF. J is TRBJ1-1 and V is TRBV5-6, with D unclear. This CDR3 has 13 residues. In germline, CDR1 is SGHDT, CDR2 YYEEEE. V was shortened by 0 bases and J by 3 bases, with 6 bases between the two germline ends.

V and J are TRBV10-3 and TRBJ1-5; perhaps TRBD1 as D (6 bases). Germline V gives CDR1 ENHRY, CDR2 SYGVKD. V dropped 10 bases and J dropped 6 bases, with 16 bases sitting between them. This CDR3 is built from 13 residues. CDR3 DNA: TGTGCCAGTGCGCCTACAGGGAGTCAGCCCCAGCATTTT. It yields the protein CASAPTGSQPQHF.

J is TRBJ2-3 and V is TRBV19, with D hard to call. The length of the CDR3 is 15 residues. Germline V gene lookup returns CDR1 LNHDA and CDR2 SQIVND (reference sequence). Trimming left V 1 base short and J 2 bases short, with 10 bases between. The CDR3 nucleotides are TGTGCCAGTAGTATAGTGCCAAGGACCACAGATACGCAGTATTTT. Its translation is CASSIVPRTTDTQYF.

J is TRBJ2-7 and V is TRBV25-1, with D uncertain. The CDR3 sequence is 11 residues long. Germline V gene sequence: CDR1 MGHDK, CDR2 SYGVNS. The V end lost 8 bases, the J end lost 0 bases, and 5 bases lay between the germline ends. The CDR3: CASQYSYEQYF. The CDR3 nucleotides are TGTGCCAGCCAGTACTCCTACGAGCAGTACTTC.

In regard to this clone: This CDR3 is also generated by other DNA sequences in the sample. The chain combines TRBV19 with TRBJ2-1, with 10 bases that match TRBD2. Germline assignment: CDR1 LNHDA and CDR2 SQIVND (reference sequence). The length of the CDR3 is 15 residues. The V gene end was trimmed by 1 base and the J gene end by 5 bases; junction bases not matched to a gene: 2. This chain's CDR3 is CASSIGTSGNNEQFF. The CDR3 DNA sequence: TGTGCCAGTAGTATAGGGACTAGCGGAAACAATGAGCAGTTCTTC.

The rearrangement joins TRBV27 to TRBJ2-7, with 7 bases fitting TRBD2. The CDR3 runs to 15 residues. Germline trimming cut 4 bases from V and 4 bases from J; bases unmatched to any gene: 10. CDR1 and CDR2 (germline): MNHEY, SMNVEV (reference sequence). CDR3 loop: CASSSPRGGSYEQYF. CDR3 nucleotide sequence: TGTGCCAGCAGTTCCCCGCGCGGGGGAAGTTACGAGCAGTACTTC.

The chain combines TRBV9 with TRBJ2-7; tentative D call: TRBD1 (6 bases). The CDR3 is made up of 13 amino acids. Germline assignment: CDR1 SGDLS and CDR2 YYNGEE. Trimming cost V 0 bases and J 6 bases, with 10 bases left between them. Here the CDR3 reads CASSVASRGEQYF. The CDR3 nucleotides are TGTGCCAGCAGCGTAGCCTCCAGGGGCGAGCAGTACTTC.

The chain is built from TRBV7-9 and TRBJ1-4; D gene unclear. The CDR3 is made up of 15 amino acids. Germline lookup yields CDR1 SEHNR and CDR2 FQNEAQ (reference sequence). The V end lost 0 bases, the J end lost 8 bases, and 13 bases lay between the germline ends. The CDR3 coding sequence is TGTGCCAGCAGCTTAGCCGGTACGGGGAAGGAAAAACTGTTTTTT. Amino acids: CASSLAGTGKEKLFF.

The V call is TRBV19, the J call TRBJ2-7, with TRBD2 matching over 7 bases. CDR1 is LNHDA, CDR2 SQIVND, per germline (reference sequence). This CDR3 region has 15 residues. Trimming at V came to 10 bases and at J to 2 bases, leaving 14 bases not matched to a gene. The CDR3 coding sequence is TGTGCCATTGCGGAAAGCGGGACGGGCCCCTACGAGCAGTACTTC. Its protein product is CAIAESGTGPYEQYF.

The CDR3 is CASSKGQEGTEAFF. The CDR3 bases are TGTGCCAGCAGCAAGGGACAGGAGGGGACTGAAGCTTTCTTT. V usage is TRBV11-2 and J usage is TRBJ1-1, with TRBD1 matching 8 bases. The trim removed 5 bases at V and 5 bases at J, leaving 7 bases unmatched. This CDR3 is built from 14 residues. Germline values: CDR1 SGHAT, CDR2 FQNNGV.

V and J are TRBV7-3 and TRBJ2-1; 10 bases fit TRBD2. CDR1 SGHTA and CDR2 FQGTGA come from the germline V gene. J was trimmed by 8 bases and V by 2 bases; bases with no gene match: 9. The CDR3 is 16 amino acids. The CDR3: CASSLYLAGDGDEQFF. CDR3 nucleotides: TGTGCCAGCAGCTTATACCTAGCGGGAGACGGGGATGAGCAGTTCTTC.

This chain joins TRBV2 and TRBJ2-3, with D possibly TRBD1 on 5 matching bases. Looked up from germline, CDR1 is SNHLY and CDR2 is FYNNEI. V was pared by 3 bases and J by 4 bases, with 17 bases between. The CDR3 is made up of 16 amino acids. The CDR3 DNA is TGTGCCAGCAGTGATAGAGGACACCGAGGCCCAGATACGCAGTATTTT. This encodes CASSDRGHRGPDTQYF.

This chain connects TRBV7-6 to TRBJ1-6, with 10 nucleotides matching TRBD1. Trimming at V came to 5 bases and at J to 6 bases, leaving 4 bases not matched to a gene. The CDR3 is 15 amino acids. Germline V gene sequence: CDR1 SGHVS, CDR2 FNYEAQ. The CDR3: CASSEGQGINSPLHF. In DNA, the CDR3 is TGTGCCAGCAGCGAGGGACAGGGGATTAATTCACCCCTCCACTTT.

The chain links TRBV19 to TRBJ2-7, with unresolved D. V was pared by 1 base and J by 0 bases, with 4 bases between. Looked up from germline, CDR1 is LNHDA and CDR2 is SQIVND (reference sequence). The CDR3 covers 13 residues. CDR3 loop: CASSIGHSYEQYF. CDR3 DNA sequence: TGTGCCAGTAGTATAGGACACTCCTACGAGCAGTACTTC.

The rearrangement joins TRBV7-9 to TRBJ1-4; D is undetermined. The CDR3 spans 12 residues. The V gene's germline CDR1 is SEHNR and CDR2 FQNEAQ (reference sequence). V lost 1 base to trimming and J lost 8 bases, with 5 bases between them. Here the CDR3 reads CASSLVGEKLFF. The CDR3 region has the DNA TGTGCCAGCAGCTTAGTGGGCGAAAAACTGTTTTTT.

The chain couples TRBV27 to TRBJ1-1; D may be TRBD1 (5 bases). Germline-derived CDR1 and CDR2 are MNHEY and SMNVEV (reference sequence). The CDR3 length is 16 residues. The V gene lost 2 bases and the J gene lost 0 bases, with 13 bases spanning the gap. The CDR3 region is CASSLGQGFMNTEAFF. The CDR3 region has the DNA TGTGCCAGCAGTTTAGGGCAGGGATTCATGAACACTGAAGCTTTCTTT.

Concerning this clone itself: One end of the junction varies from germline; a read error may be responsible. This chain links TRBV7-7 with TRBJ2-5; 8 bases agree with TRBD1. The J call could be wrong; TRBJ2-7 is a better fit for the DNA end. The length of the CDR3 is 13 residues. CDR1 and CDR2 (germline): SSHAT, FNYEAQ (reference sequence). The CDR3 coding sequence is TGTGCTAGCAGCACCGGACAGGGCTACGAGCAGTACTTC. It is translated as CASSTGQGYEQYF.

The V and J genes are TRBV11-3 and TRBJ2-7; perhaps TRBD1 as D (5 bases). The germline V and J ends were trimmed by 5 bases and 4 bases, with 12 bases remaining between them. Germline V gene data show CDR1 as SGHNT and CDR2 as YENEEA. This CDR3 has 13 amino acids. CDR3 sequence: CASSQEDKYEQYF. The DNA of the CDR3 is TGTGCCAGCAGCCAAGAGGACAAATACGAGCAGTACTTC.

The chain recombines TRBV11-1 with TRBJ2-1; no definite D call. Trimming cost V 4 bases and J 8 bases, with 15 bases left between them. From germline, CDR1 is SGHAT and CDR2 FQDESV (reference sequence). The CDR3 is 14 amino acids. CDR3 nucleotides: TGTGCCAGCAGCTCCGTCCTAGTGGTCTATGAGCAGTTCTTC. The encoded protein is CASSSVLVVYEQFF.

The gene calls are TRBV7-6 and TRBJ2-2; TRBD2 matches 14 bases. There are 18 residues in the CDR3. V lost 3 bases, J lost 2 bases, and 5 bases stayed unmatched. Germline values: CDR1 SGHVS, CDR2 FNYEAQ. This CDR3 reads CASSLRTSGRLNTGELFF. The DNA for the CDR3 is TGTGCCAGCAGCTTGAGGACTAGCGGGAGGTTAAACACCGGGGAGCTGTTTTTT. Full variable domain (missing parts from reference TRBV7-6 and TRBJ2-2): GAGVSQSPRYKVTKRGQDVALRCDPISGHVSLYWYRQALGQGPEFLTYFNYEAQQDKSGLPNDRFSAERPEGSISTLTIQRTEQRDSAMYRCASSLRTSGRLNTGELFFGEGSRLTVL.

CDR3: CASSYSPNGMNTEAFF. For the CDR3, the DNA is TGTGCCAGCAGTTACTCCCCCAACGGTATGAACACTGAAGCTTTCTTT. The J gene is TRBJ1-1, the V gene TRBV27, with no clear D. The CDR3 extends over 16 amino acids. Germline CDR1 reads MNHEY; CDR2 reads SMNVEV (reference sequence). V was shortened by 4 bases and J by 0 bases, with 15 bases between the two germline ends.

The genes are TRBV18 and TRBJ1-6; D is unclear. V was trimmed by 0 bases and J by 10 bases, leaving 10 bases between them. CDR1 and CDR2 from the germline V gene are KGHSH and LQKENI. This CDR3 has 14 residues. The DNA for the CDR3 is TGTGCCAGCTCACCACCGGTTCAAGGGTCACCCCTCCACTTT. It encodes CASSPPVQGSPLHF.

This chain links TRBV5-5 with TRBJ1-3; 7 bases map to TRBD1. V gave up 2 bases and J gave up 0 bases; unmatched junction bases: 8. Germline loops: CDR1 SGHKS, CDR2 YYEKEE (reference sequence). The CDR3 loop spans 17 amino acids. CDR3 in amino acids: CASSLGTAFSSGNTIYF. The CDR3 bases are TGTGCCAGCAGCTTAGGGACAGCCTTTAGCTCTGGAAACACCATATATTTT.

The CDR3 loop is CASSSGHWPGTLNTEAFF. DNA for the CDR3: TGTGCCAGCAGCTCAGGTCACTGGCCAGGGACCCTGAACACTGAAGCTTTCTTT. The chain has TRBV5-5 and TRBJ1-1, with D maybe TRBD1 (5 bases). Germline V gene lookup returns CDR1 SGHKS and CDR2 YYEKEE (reference sequence). This CDR3 has 18 amino acids. V lost 3 bases and J lost 0, with 21 bases in between.

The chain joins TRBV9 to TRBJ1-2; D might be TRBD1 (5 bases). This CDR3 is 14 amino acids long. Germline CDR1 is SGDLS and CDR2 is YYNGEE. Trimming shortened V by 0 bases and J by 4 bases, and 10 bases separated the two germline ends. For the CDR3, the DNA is TGTGCCAGCAGCGTAGTGGGGGGTCCCTATGGCTACACCTTC. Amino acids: CASSVVGGPYGYTF. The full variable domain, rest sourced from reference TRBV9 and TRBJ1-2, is DSGVTQTPKHLITATGQRVTLRCSPRSGDLSVYWYQQSLDQGLQFLIQYYNGEERAKGNILERFSAQQFPDLHSELNLSSLELGDSALYFCASSVVGGPYGYTFGSGTRLTVV.

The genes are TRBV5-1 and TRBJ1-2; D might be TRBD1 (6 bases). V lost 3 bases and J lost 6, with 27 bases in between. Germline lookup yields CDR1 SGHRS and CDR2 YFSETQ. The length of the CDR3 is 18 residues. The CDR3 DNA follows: TGCGCCAGCAGCTCACTTTACGACACAGGGAAGGTCCTAGATGGCTACACCTTC. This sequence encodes CASSSLYDTGKVLDGYTF.

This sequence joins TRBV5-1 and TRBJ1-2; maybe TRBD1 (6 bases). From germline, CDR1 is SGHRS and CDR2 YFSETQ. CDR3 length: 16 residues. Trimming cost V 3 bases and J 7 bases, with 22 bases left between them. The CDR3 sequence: CASSSADGGPTGGYTF. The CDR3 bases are TGCGCCAGCAGCTCCGCGGACGGGGGGCCAACGGGTGGCTACACCTTC.

In nucleotides, the CDR3 is TGCGCCAGCAGCTTGGAGGCAGGGGTTACTGAAGCTTTCTTT. It is translated as CASSLEAGVTEAFF. The genes are TRBV5-1 and TRBJ1-1, with D maybe TRBD1 (6 bases). This CDR3 has 14 residues. Trimming removed 0 bases from V and 5 bases from J, with 11 bases in between. Germline-derived CDR1 and CDR2 are SGHRS and YFSETQ.